This TCR beta chain stems from a study of cytomegalovirus exposure and HLA in healthy donors. Study outcomes and limitations: A few chains linked to CMV were shown in vitro to be specific for CMV antigens. In an earlier analysis, productive rearrangement rates for most beta V segments clustered near 87% or 30%.

This clone has just one count. The antigen is undetermined. V lost 4 bases and J 6 bases, leaving 12 bases between the germline ends. Germline V gene data show CDR1 as LNHDA and CDR2 as SQIVND (reference sequence). CDR3 length: 13 residues. The PCR ran on 60 Vbeta and 13 Jbeta primers. Profiling relied on immunoSEQ multiplex PCR, and the TCRdb table lists in-frame clones only, not all of them. Among 150,000 or so clones listed, 60% to 85% were seen once. The source material was PBMCs. The receptor was derived from a woman in her 40s in good health and CMV-seronegative. The chain carries TRBV19 and TRBJ1-1, with D perhaps TRBD1 (5 bases). CDR3 residues: CASSRGKRAEAFF. The CDR3 DNA is TGTGCCAGTAGTAGGGGCAAGCGGGCTGAAGCTTTCTTT.